The sequence of this TCR beta chain was determined in a study of PD-1 blockade in classical Hodgkin lymphoma. This clone showed up just a few times. TCRdb's copy holds only in-frame clones and misses some; the assay was immunoSEQ multiplex PCR. In the table there are roughly 150,000 clones, approximately 81% of which are singletons. V shed 4 bases and J 0 bases; nucleotides not matched to a gene: 10. Germline loops: CDR1 LGHNA, CDR2 YSLEER. The CDR3 has 17 amino acids. Each patient relapsed following autologous stem cell transplantation, and prior brentuximab vedotin exposure differed. The TCR comes from a human donor with classical Hodgkin lymphoma. The chain combines TRBV4-3 with TRBJ1-1; TRBD1 agrees at 8 bases. The sample consisted of peripheral blood mononuclear cells (PBMCs), taken before the second cycle of nivolumab. DNA for the CDR3: TGCGCCAGCAGCCCCGGACAGGGCCTTTACATGAACACTGAAGCTTTCTTT. It codes for CASSPGQGLYMNTEAFF.